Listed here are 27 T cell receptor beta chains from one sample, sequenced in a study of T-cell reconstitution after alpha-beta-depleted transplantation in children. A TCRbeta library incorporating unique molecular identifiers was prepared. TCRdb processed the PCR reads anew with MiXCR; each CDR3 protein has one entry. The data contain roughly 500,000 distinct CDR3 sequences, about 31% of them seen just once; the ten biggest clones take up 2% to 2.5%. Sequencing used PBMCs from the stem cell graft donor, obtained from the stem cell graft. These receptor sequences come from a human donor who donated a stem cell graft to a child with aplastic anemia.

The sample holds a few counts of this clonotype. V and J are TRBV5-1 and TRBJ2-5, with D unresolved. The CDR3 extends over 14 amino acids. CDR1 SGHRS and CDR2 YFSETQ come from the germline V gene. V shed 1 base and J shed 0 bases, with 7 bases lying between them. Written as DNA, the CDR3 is TGCGCCAGCAGCTTGCTAAGTCACCAAGAGACCCAGTACTTC. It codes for CASSLLSHQETQYF.

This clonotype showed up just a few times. The CDR3 protein is CASSYSTSGSYEQYF. DNA for the CDR3: TGTGCCAGCAGTTACTCGACTAGCGGGTCCTACGAGCAGTACTTC. This chain joins TRBV6-5 and TRBJ2-7; TRBD2 matches at 10 bases. This CDR3 has 15 residues. With V trimmed by 0 bases and J by 1 base, 0 bases remained unmatched. Per the germline V gene, CDR1 is MNHEY and CDR2 is SVGAGI.

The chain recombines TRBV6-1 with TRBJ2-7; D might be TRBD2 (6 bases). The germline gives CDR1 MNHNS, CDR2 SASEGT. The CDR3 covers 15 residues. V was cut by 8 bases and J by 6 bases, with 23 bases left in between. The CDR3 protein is CASQPLAGRFFEQYF. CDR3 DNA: TGTGCCAGCCAACCCCTGGCGGGACGCTTTTTCGAGCAGTACTTC.

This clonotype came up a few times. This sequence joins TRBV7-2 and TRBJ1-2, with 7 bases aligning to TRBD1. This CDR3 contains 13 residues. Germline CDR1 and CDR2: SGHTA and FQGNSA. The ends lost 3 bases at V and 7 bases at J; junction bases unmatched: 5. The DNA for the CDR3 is TGTGCCAGCAGCTTGGAGGGGGCGCGTGGCTACACCTTC. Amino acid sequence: CASSLEGARGYTF.

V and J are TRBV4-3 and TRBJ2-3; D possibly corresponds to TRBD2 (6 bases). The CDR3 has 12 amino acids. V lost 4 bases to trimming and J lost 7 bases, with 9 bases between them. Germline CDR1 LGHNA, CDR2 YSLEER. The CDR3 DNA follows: TGCGCCAGCAGCCCCGGGGGTAATACGCAGTATTTT. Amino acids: CASSPGGNTQYF.

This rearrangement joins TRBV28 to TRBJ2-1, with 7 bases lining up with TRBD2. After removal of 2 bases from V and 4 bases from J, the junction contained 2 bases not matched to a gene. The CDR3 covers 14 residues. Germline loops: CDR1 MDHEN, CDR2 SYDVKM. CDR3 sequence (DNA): TGTGCCAGCAGTTTACCCGGGGGGTACAATGAGCAGTTCTTC. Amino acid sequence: CASSLPGGYNEQFF.

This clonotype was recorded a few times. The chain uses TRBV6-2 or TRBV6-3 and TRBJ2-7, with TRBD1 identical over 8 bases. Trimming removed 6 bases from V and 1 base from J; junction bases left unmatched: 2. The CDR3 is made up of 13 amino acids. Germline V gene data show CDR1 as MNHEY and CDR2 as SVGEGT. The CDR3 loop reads CASSRTGSYEQYV. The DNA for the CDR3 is TGTGCCAGCAGCCGGACAGGGTCCTACGAGCAGTACGTC.

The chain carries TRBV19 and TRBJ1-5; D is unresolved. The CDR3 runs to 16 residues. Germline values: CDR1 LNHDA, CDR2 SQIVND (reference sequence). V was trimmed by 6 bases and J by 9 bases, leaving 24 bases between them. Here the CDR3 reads CASSSSAGGARSPQHF. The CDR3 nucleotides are TGTGCCAGTAGCTCATCTGCCGGCGGAGCTAGGTCGCCCCAGCATTTT.

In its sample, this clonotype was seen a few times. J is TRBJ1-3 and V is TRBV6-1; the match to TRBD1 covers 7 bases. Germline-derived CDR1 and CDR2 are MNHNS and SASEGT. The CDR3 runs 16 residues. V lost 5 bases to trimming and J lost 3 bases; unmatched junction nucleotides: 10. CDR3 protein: CASSPSDRAGGNTIYF. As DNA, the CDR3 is TGTGCCAGCAGTCCCTCCGACAGGGCCGGTGGAAACACCATATATTTT.

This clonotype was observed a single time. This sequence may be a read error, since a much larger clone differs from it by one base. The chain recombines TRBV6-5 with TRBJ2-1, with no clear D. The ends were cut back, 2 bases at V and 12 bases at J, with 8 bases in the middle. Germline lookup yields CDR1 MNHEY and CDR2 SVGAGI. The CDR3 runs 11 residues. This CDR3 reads CASSYGGRQFF. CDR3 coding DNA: TGTGCCAGCAGTTACGGTGGACGGCAGTTCTTC.

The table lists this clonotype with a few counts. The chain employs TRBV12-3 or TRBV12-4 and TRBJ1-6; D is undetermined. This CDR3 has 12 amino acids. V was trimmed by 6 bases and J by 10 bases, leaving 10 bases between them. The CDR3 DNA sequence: TGTGCCAGCAGCTCTCTTGGGTCACCCCTCCACTTT. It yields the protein CASSSLGSPLHF.

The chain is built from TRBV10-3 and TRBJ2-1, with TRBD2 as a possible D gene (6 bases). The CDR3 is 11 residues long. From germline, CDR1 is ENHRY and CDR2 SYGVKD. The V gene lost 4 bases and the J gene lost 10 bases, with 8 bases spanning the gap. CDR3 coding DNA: TGTGCCATCAGTGGACTAGAAGAGCAGTTCTTC. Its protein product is CAISGLEEQFF.

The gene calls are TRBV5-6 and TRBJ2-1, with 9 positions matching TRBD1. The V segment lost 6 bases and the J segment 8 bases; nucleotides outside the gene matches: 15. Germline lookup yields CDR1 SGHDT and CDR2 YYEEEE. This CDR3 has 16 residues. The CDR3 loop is CASTNMGWGQGYEQFF. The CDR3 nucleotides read TGTGCCAGCACCAACATGGGTTGGGGACAGGGCTATGAGCAGTTCTTC.

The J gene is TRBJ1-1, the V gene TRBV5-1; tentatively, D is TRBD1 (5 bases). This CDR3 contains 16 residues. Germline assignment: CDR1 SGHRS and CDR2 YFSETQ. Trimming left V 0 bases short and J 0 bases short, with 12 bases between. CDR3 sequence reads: CASSLAADTLNTEAFF. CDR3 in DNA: TGCGCCAGCAGCTTGGCTGCGGACACCCTGAACACTGAAGCTTTCTTT.

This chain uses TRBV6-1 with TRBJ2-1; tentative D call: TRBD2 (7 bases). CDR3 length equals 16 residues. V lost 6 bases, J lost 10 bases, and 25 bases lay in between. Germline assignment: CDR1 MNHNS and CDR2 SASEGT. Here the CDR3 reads CASRTPGAGDGREQFF. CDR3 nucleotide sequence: TGTGCCAGCAGAACTCCGGGGGCGGGAGACGGTCGGGAGCAGTTCTTC.

DNA for the CDR3: TGCGCCAGCAGCTTTGCGGAGGCGAGGCATACGCAGTATTTT. This sequence encodes CASSFAEARHTQYF. The chain uses TRBV5-1 and TRBJ2-3; D may be TRBD2 (5 bases). The CDR3 has 14 amino acids. Trimming left V 2 bases short and J 7 bases short, with 14 bases between. CDR1 is SGHRS and CDR2 is YFSETQ in the germline V gene.

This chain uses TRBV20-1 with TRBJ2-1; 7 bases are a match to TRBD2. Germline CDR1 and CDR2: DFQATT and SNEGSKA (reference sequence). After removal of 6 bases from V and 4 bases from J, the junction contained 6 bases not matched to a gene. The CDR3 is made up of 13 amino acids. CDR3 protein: CSAPWRGYNEQFF. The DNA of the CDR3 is TGCAGTGCGCCCTGGCGGGGGTACAATGAGCAGTTCTTC.

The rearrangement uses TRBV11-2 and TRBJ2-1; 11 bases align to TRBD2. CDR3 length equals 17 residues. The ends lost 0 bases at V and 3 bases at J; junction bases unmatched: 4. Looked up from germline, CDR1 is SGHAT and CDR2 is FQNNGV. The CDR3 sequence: CASSLELAGARYNEQFF. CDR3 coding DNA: TGTGCCAGCAGCTTAGAACTAGCGGGAGCCCGCTACAATGAGCAGTTCTTC. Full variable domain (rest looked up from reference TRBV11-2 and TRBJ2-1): EAGVAQSPRYKIIEKRQSVAFWCNPISGHATLYWYQQILGQGPKLLIQFQNNGVVDDSQLPKDRFSAERLKGVDSTLKIQPAKLEDSAVYLCASSLELAGARYNEQFFGPGTRLTVL.

DNA for the CDR3: TGTGCCAGCAGTGCAGAAGCCTACGAGCAGTACTTC. It codes for CASSAEAYEQYF. This sequence joins TRBV12-3 or TRBV12-4 and TRBJ2-7; no firm D call. The CDR3 loop spans 12 amino acids. V gave up 5 bases and J gave up 2 bases, with 7 bases separating them.

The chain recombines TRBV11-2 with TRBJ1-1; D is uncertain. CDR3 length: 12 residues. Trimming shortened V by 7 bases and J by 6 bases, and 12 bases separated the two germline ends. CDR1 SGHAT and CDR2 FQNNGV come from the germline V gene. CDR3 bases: TGTGCCAGCACCATAATCGAACCTGAAGCTTTCTTT. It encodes CASTIIEPEAFF.

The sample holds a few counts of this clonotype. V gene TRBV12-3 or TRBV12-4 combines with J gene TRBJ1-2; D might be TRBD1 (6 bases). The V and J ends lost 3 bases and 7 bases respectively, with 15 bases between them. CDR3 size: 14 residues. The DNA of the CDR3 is TGTGCCAGCAGTTTCGGGGTCGGACAGCTTGGCTACACCTTC. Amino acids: CASSFGVGQLGYTF.

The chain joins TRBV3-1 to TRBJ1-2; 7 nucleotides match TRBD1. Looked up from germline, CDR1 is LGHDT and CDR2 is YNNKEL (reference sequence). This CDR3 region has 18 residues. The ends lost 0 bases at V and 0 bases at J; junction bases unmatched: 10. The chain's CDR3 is CASSQDPGGLKTNYGYTF. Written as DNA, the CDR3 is TGTGCCAGCAGCCAAGACCCAGGGGGACTCAAAACTAACTATGGCTACACCTTC.

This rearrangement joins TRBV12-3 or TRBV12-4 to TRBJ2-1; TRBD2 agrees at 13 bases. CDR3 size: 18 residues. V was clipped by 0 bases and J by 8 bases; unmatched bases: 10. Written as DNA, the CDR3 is TGTGCCAGCAGTTTAGCCCTGGGACTAGCGGGAAGAAGGGATGAGCAGTTCTTC. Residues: CASSLALGLAGRRDEQFF.

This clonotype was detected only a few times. CDR3 coding DNA: TGTGCCAGCAGCTCTACAGGGGCCGCGAACACCGGGGAGCTGTTTTTT. Translating gives CASSSTGAANTGELFF. This chain links TRBV11-2 with TRBJ2-2; 7 bases are a match to TRBD1. Trimming cost V 4 bases and J 0 bases; bases outside gene matches: 5. The germline V gene has CDR1 SGHAT and CDR2 FQNNGV. CDR3 length: 16 amino acids.

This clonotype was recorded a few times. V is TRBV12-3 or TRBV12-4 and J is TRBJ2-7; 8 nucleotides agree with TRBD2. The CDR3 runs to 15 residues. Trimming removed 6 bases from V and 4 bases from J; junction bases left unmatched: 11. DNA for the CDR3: TGTGCCAGCAGACTCGGGAGCGGGAGTGAATACGAGCAGTACTTC. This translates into CASRLGSGSEYEQYF.

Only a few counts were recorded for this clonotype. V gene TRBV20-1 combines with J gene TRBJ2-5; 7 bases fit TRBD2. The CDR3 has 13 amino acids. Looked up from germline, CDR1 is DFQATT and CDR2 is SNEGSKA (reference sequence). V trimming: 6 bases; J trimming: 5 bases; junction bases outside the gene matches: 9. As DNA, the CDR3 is TGCAGTGCCCAGCTTAGCGGGCTGGAGACCCAGTACTTC. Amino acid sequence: CSAQLSGLETQYF.

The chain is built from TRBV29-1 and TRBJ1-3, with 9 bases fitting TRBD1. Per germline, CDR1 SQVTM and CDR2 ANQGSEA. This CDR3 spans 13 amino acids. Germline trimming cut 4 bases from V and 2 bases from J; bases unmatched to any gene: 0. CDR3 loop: CSVGQGAGNTIYF. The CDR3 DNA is TGCAGCGTTGGACAGGGGGCTGGAAACACCATATATTTT.